One sample yielded the 17 T cell receptor beta chains listed below, sequenced in a study of Ad26.COV2.S vaccination and SARS-CoV-2 variants. The assay was immunoSEQ multiplex PCR, and TCRdb's table has in-frame clones only and misses some. Of around 86,000 clones in the sample, approximately 82% were seen once. Material: peripheral blood, obtained after recovery from COVID-19. These receptors came from a human donor who had recovered from COVID-19.

V usage is TRBV4-3 and J usage is TRBJ2-1; D call uncertain. Germline values: CDR1 LGHNA, CDR2 YSLEER. CDR3 length: 14 amino acids. The V end lost 1 base, the J end lost 9 bases, and 13 bases lay between the germline ends. The CDR3 region is CASSQGHRSGEQFF. Written as DNA, the CDR3 is TGCGCCAGCAGCCAAGGCCACCGTTCGGGTGAGCAGTTCTTC.

The chain links TRBV5-1 to TRBJ2-5, with a weak D call TRBD1 (6 bases). V lost 4 bases and J 2 bases, leaving 9 bases between the germline ends. Germline loops: CDR1 SGHRS, CDR2 YFSETQ. The CDR3 is 13 amino acids. The CDR3 sequence is CASSHRVQETQYF. Written as DNA, the CDR3 is TGCGCCAGCAGCCACAGGGTTCAAGAGACCCAGTACTTC.

This rearrangement joins TRBV28 to TRBJ2-3; D unresolved. There are 13 residues in the CDR3. Germline values: CDR1 MDHEN, CDR2 SYDVKM. The ends were cut back, 4 bases at V and 1 base at J, with 6 bases in the middle. CDR3 in DNA: TGTGCCAGCAGTTCATCAGGCACAGATACGCAGTATTTT. Residues: CASSSSGTDTQYF.

The CDR3 spells CSVSGSADYGYTF. The CDR3 bases are TGCAGCGTCAGCGGGTCGGCGGACTATGGCTACACCTTC. The chain has TRBV29-1 and TRBJ1-2; the D is unclear. Germline assignment: CDR1 SQVTM and CDR2 ANQGSEA. V lost 6 bases, J lost 3 bases, and 14 bases lay in between. The CDR3 loop spans 13 amino acids.

Only a few counts were recorded for this clone. This chain joins TRBV6-5 and TRBJ1-1; D remains unclear. Trimming removed 2 bases at V and 11 bases at J, with 12 bases between. The length of the CDR3 is 12 residues. Germline V lookup: CDR1 MNHEY, CDR2 SVGAGI. The chain's CDR3 is CASSYNGYMAFF. CDR3 in DNA: TGTGCCAGCAGTTACAACGGGTACATGGCTTTCTTT.

The gene calls are TRBV7-9 and TRBJ1-1; D is ambiguous. Germline CDR1 is SEHNR and CDR2 is FQNEAQ (reference sequence). Trimming took off 1 base at V and 3 bases at J, with 18 bases between the two ends. CDR3 length equals 17 residues. CDR3 protein: CASSLVGFQVLDTEAFF. The CDR3 coding sequence is TGTGCCAGCAGCTTAGTGGGGTTTCAGGTGTTGGACACTGAAGCTTTCTTT.

The gene calls are TRBV6-2 or TRBV6-3 and TRBJ1-1; a possible D gene is TRBD1 (5 bases). The germline gives CDR1 MNHEY, CDR2 SVGEGT. The CDR3 spans 16 residues. Trimming left V 2 bases short and J 2 bases short, with 15 bases between. The CDR3 reads CASSYPAQGVNTEAFF. CDR3 DNA sequence: TGTGCCAGCAGTTACCCCGCTCAAGGGGTCAACACTGAAGCTTTCTTT.

The V and J genes are TRBV28 and TRBJ2-7; D may match TRBD1 or TRBD2 (6 bases each). V was trimmed by 4 bases and J by 2 bases, leaving 18 bases between them. Germline assignment: CDR1 MDHEN and CDR2 SYDVKM. This CDR3 spans 16 amino acids. For the CDR3, the DNA is TGTGCCAGCAGTTCATCGTCTGGGGGGCCCACCTACGAGCAGTACTTC. This translates into CASSSSSGGPTYEQYF.

The count of this clone is one. This chain links TRBV29-1 with TRBJ1-2; D is unclear. Germline V gene lookup returns CDR1 SQVTM and CDR2 ANQGSEA. V lost 2 bases to trimming and J lost 8 bases, with 12 bases between them. The CDR3 runs 12 residues. The CDR3: CSVELTAYGYTF. The CDR3 DNA is TGCAGCGTTGAATTAACGGCATACGGCTACACCTTC. The full variable domain, rest sourced from reference TRBV29-1 and TRBJ1-2, is SAVISQKPSRDICQRGTSLTIQCQVDSQVTMMFWYRQQPGQSLTLIATANQGSEATYESGFVIDKFPISRPNLTFSTLTVSNMSPEDSSIYLCSVELTAYGYTFGSGTRLTVV.

The chain couples TRBV6-5 to TRBJ1-5; 8 bases line up with TRBD1. V lost 6 bases to trimming and J lost 6 bases; unmatched junction nucleotides: 7. Germline V gene sequence: CDR1 MNHEY, CDR2 SVGAGI. There are 14 residues in the CDR3. DNA for the CDR3: TGTGCCAGCAGGGATTGGACAGGGTTTCAGCCCCAGCATTTT. It yields the protein CASRDWTGFQPQHF.

CDR3 in DNA: TGTGCCAGCACCCTATCGGGGGGGCAAACCATATATTTT. It specifies CASTLSGGQTIYF. The chain uses TRBV25-1 and TRBJ1-3; possibly TRBD1 for D (6 bases). The V gene's germline CDR1 is MGHDK and CDR2 SYGVNS. The CDR3 loop spans 13 amino acids. Trimming took off 7 bases at V and 10 bases at J, with 17 bases between the two ends. Filled out from reference TRBV25-1 and TRBJ1-3, the complete variable domain reads EADIYQTPRYLVIGTGKKITLECSQTMGHDKMYWYQQDPGMELHLIHYSYGVNSTEKGDLSSESTVSRIRTEHFPLTLESARPSHTSQYLCASTLSGGQTIYFGEGSWLTVV.

The chain couples TRBV6-2 or TRBV6-3 to TRBJ2-1, with a possible D match to TRBD2 (6 bases). The CDR3 consists of 13 residues. Germline CDR1 is MNHEY and CDR2 is SVGEGT. V was shortened by 5 bases and J by 6 bases, with 11 bases between the two germline ends. The CDR3 sequence: CASSRYGSNEQFF. CDR3 nucleotides: TGTGCCAGCAGTCGCTACGGGAGCAATGAGCAGTTCTTC.

The genes are TRBV2 and TRBJ2-1; 9 nucleotides line up with TRBD1. With 5 bases clipped from V and 8 bases from J, the junction kept 13 bases outside the gene matches. This CDR3 has 16 amino acids. CDR1 and CDR2 from the germline V gene are SNHLY and FYNNEI. As DNA, the CDR3 is TGTGCCAGCAGTATCACCGGGACAGGGTATGTGTATGAGCAGTTCTTC. Amino acids: CASSITGTGYVYEQFF.

This clone was picked up one time. This chain uses TRBV5-1 with TRBJ2-3; tentative D call: TRBD1 (5 bases). Germline CDR1 SGHRS, CDR2 YFSETQ. The CDR3 runs 14 residues. V lost 2 bases to trimming and J lost 2 bases, with 9 bases between them. The CDR3 protein is CASSLGAPTDTQYF. CDR3 nucleotide sequence: TGCGCCAGCAGCTTAGGGGCCCCCACAGATACGCAGTATTTT.

This clone has more than one count but fewer than ten. This sequence joins TRBV10-3 and TRBJ2-7, with 8 positions matching TRBD2. This CDR3 is built from 12 residues. The trim removed 11 bases at V and 3 bases at J, leaving 6 bases unmatched. Looked up from germline, CDR1 is ENHRY and CDR2 is SYGVKD. In nucleotides, the CDR3 is TGTGCCGTGATGAGCGGGAGCTACGAGCAGTACTTC. It encodes CAVMSGSYEQYF.

J is TRBJ2-7 and V is TRBV6-5, with a tentative D call TRBD2 (5 bases). The V and J ends lost 5 bases and 3 bases respectively, with 17 bases between them. CDR3 length equals 15 residues. The germline CDR1 and CDR2 sequences are MNHEY and SVGAGI. The CDR3, as DNA: TGTGCCAGCAGTCCCCAACTAGGTATGGTCTACGAGCAGTACTTC. Translating gives CASSPQLGMVYEQYF.

V gene TRBV6-2 or TRBV6-3 combines with J gene TRBJ1-5; D is undetermined. The CDR3 contains 12 residues. Trimming pared 2 bases from V and 4 bases from J, leaving 3 bases between. Germline CDR1 MNHEY, CDR2 SVGEGT. CDR3 coding DNA: TGTGCCAGCAGTTACGGGAATCAGCCCCAGCATTTT. Protein product: CASSYGNQPQHF.